The entry below gives a single T cell receptor beta chain sequence along with its context. Its antigen remains unidentified. Base qualities were left out, and no much larger clone turns up one base away. The data stem from a study of hypomethylating agent response in myelodysplastic syndrome (dated by TCRdb to about 2021). Some background on the complete study: Patients were treated with the hypomethylating agents azacitidine (most of the 11) or decitabine (3 of 11). Complete response or hematologic improvement was achieved by six patients, and five patients were classified as non-responders. Response was defined as complete response or hematologic improvement, and patients meeting neither criterion were classed as non-responders. TET2 mutation was identified most frequently, being present in 5 of 11 patients. The cohort included fewer than ten male and 2 female myelodysplastic syndrome patients. Patients had a mean age of about 70 +/- 6 years, and a diploid cytogenetic profile was the most common.

The CDR3 covers 13 residues, taking in both the cysteine and the phenylalanine. The CDR3 DNA has 39 bases and is translated from base 1. CDR1 MNHNY and CDR2 SVGAGI are derived from the germline V gene (reference sequence). V was cut back by 5 bases and J by 6 bases, leaving a gap of 13 bases between them. The library was obtained by the immunoSEQ multiplex PCR assay. Survey resolution was applied, with two replicates of approximately 200 ng each being run for a total of about 400 ng of DNA per sample. The hsTCRB kit detected rearranged TCRB sequences in genomic DNA using multiplex PCR primers targeting V and J genes. The first PCR used the QIAGEN Multiplex PCR Kit for 31 cycles to amplify the CDR3 region. Sample barcodes and Illumina adapters were attached to each replicate during a second PCR lasting seven to eight cycles. Pooled libraries were quantified using a QuantStudio 6 and the KAPA library quantification kit. About 14 pM of pooled libraries was sequenced on an Illumina MiSeq using 156-cycle single-end reads plus a 15-cycle index read. The authors processed their data as follows. Of 180,000 or so unique clonotypes, approximately 1.7% were flagged by VDJdb annotation as previously reported viral-epitope-specific clonotypes. The immunoSEQ Data Assistant and immunoSEQ Analyzer converted raw reads into normalized, annotated TCRB repertoires. Clonotype analysis used the immunarch R package version 0.6.5 and BioAnalyzer. Before richness was estimated, every repertoire was downsampled to match the clone count of the smallest repertoire. Fisher's exact tests classified clonotypes as expanded, contracted or novel, with novel meaning zero frequency before treatment. Significantly changed CDR3 beta sequences were clustered with GLIPH2 using simulation_depth=1000 and kmer_min_depth=3, and CDR3s shorter than five residues were excluded. Not all clones reach the TCRdb copy of this immuneACCESS table, which keeps in-frame sequences only. Checked studies attribute under half of the gap to unresolved V genes and leave the rest unexplained. The V and J calls and clone size were taken over from that table, and D and trimming were inferred from the DNA. In all, the sample holds more than 9,000 clones, and 65% to 85% of those were seen once. The top ten clonotypes cover approximately 4% of the sample.

T-cell subsets were not sorted, and bulk bone marrow was analyzed instead. Bone marrow from some 10 myelodysplastic syndrome patients was immunosequenced for TCR beta CDR3 regions before and after hypomethylating agent therapy. For longitudinal repertoire tracking, every patient provided one baseline bone marrow and two to three bone marrows collected at different post-treatment timepoints. Genomic DNA was isolated from whole bone marrow, and DNA quality was assessed with TapeStation, NanoDrop OneC and PicoGreen assays. Findings and caveats that apply to the study as a whole: A possible recognition of novel MDS antigens by the shared GLIPH2 clusters was not confirmed and needs experimental validation. No significant change in richness, rarefaction diversity or clonality was detected after hypomethylating agent treatment, either across all patients or within response groups. Only roughly twelve patients were analyzed, making the cohort small. Novel clonotypes appeared more often in responders, whereas non-responders had more contracted clonotypes after treatment. Healthy control donors were not age-matched to MDS patients, which could have impacted the MDS versus healthy comparison.

The V and J segments used are TRBV6-6 and TRBJ1-2; a tentative D match to TRBD1 spans 6 bases. This specimen consisted of bone marrow, obtained before or after starting hypomethylating agent treatment for myelodysplastic syndrome (not recorded which). This TCR derives from a human donor with myelodysplastic syndrome. The nucleotides are TGTGCCAGCAGTAAACAGGGATTCGATGGCTACACCTTC. This gives the protein CASSKQGFDGYTF.